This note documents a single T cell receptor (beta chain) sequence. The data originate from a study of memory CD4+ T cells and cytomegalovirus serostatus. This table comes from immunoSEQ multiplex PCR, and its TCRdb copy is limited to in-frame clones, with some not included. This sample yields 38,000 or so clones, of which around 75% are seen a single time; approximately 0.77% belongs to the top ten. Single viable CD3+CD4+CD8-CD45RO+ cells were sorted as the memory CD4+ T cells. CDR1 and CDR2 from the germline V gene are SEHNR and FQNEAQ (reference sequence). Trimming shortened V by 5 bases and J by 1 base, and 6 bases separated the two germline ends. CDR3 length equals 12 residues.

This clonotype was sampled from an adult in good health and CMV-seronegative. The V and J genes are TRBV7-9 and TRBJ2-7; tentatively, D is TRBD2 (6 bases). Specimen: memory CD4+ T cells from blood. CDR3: CASSGRSYEQYF. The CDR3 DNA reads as TGTGCCAGCAGCGGGAGGTCCTACGAGCAGTACTTC.